This record looks at one T cell receptor beta chain sequence and its context. This receptor's antigen is unknown. No base quality values were provided; no much bigger clone lies one nucleotide off. The library was made by the immunoSEQ multiplex PCR assay. Drawn from immuneACCESS, this table holds only the in-frame rearrangements with V and J called that TCRdb kept. Clones are partly lost; checked studies trace under half to an unresolved V gene and leave the rest unexplained. The table for this sample lists approximately 89,000 clones; around 87% of them were counted only once. The ten largest account for about 18% of the sample. This entry is derived from a study of control samples from healthy donors and cancer patients (dated by TCRdb to between 2020 and 2021). The CDR3 covers 15 residues, taking in both the cysteine and the phenylalanine. Of all the DNA, just the CDR3 is kept, 45 bases in frame from base 1. Relative to germline, V is missing 4 bases and J is missing 1 base, with 7 bases of the junction outside any gene match. Based on the germline V gene (reference sequence), the CDR1 and CDR2 sequences are SGHNT and YYREEE.

The sequenced sample was blood. The source is a man between 50 and 59 years old in good health. The chain couples TRBV5-4 to TRBJ2-7; 8 bases in the junction line up with TRBD2. In nucleotides, the sequence is TGTGCCAGCAGCGGTGTTCCGGGAGGGTCCTACGAGCAGTACTTC. Its coded protein is CASSGVPGGSYEQYF.